These T cell receptor beta chains were read from a single sample in a study of shared clonotypes between healthy human individuals. Only in-frame clones appear in the TCRdb table, and some are missing; sequencing was by immunoSEQ multiplex PCR. This table holds around 940,000 clones, over 75% found once. Sequenced material: memory CD4+ T cells sorted from blood. The receptors derive from a man between 18 and 29 years old in good health. The CDR3 runs from the conserved cysteine through the conserved F or W. The D gene is left open where the match is weak. Size values are once, few and many counts, or a class for expanded clones, and some rows have none.

CDR3 | DNA | J | V | size | D
CATKISSGNTIYF | TGTGCCACCAAAATCTCCTCTGGAAACACCATATATTTT | TRBJ1-3 | TRBV15 | NA | NA
CASSSGGDTQYF | TGTGCCAGCAGTTCAGGGGGGGATACGCAGTATTTT | TRBJ2-3 | TRBV28 | NA | NA
CASSLGSPNTEAFF | TGTGCCAGCAGCTTAGGCAGCCCGAACACTGAAGCTTTCTTT | TRBJ1-1 | TRBV11-2 | NA | NA
CASSPGAPHPASGNTIYF | TGTGCCAGCTCACCGGGGGCCCCGCACCCAGCTTCTGGAAACACCATATATTTT | TRBJ1-3 | TRBV18 | NA | NA
CASSQGQPTDGYTF | TGTGCCAGCAGCCAGGGACAGCCAACGGATGGCTACACCTTC | TRBJ1-2 | TRBV6-5 | NA | TRBD1
CASSPGLAINEQFF | TGTGCCAGCAGCCCGGGACTAGCGATCAATGAGCAGTTCTTC | TRBJ2-1 | TRBV4-2 | NA | TRBD2
CASSFSQGSYEQYF | TGTGCCAGCAGTTTCAGTCAGGGCAGCTACGAGCAGTACTTC | TRBJ2-7 | TRBV27 | NA | NA
CASSRGLVLETQYF | TGTGCCAGCAGCCGAGGACTAGTGTTAGAGACCCAGTACTTC | TRBJ2-5 | TRBV7-2 | NA | TRBD2
CASSVDVGNYEQYF | TGTGCCAGCAGCGTAGATGTAGGGAACTACGAGCAGTACTTC | TRBJ2-7 | TRBV9 | NA | NA
CASSSPGQGAFQPQHF | TGTGCCAGTAGTTCACCGGGACAGGGGGCGTTTCAGCCCCAGCATTTT | TRBJ1-5 | TRBV19 | NA | TRBD1
CATSGQGYPNEKLFF | TGTGCCACCTCGGGACAGGGTTATCCTAATGAAAAACTGTTTTTT | TRBJ1-4 | TRBV2 | few | TRBD1
CASSSLGQGWREQYF | TGTGCCAGCAGTTCCCTCGGACAGGGATGGCGCGAGCAGTACTTC | TRBJ2-7 | TRBV28 | NA | TRBD1
CASSLRGPNTGELFF | TGTGCCAGCAGCTTACGGGGGCCGAACACCGGGGAGCTGTTTTTT | TRBJ2-2 | TRBV5-4 | NA | NA
CAGSLDSNSPLHF | TGTGCCGGCAGTTTAGACAGTAATTCACCCCTCCACTTT | TRBJ1-6 | TRBV28 | once | NA
CASSLVPDGYSPLHF | TGTGCCAGCAGCTTAGTACCGGATGGGTATTCACCCCTCCACTTT | TRBJ1-6 | TRBV7-2 | NA | NA
CASWLFGDKNIQYF | TGTGCCAGCTGGCTTTTTGGGGACAAAAACATTCAGTACTTC | TRBJ2-4 | TRBV6-6 | few | NA
CASITFGQMNTEAFF | TGCGCCAGCATTACGTTCGGACAGATGAACACTGAAGCTTTCTTT | TRBJ1-1 | TRBV10-2 | few | NA
CASSVGGLAGDNEQFF | TGTGCCAGCAGCGTAGGGGGACTAGCGGGAGACAATGAGCAGTTCTTC | TRBJ2-1 | TRBV9 | NA | TRBD2
CATGDYTGELFF | TGCGCCACCGGAGATTACACCGGGGAGCTGTTTTTT | TRBJ2-2 | TRBV4-1 | NA | NA
CASSPPVGEKLFF | TGTGCCAGCTCACCCCCAGTCGGCGAAAAACTGTTTTTT | TRBJ1-4 | TRBV18 | NA | NA
CASSYDEGNTEAFF | TGTGCCAGCAGTTACGATGAGGGAAACACTGAAGCTTTCTTT | TRBJ1-1 | TRBV6-6 | NA | NA
CASSFRDRASPLHF | TGTGCCAGCAGTTTCAGGGACAGGGCTTCACCCCTCCACTTT | TRBJ1-6 | TRBV28 | NA | TRBD1
CASSEARAVSNQPQHF | TGTGCCAGCAGTGAAGCGAGGGCAGTTAGCAATCAGCCCCAGCATTTT | TRBJ1-5 | TRBV2 | few | NA
CASSFPDRRNEQYF | TGTGCCAGTAGTTTCCCCGACAGGCGAAACGAGCAGTACTTC | TRBJ2-7 | TRBV19 | few | NA